This is a list of T cell receptor beta chains from one sample in a study of shared clonotypes between healthy human individuals. The protocol was immunoSEQ multiplex PCR, while the TCRdb copy is restricted to in-frame clones and leaves out a portion. The sample carries just under 350,000 clones, around four fifths recorded once. Input material: memory CD4+ T cells sorted from blood. Receptors were obtained from a man aged 25-45 years in good health. The conserved cysteine and the conserved F or W are not part of the CDR3 here. Fields, in order: J gene, V gene, D gene, clone size, CDR3 protein. D genes are given only for firm matches. Some rows mark clone size as missing; the rest say once, few, many or name a class of expanded clone.

>TRBJ2-7|TRBV6-1|TRBD1|-
ASRKGQSYEQY
>TRBJ2-3|TRBV5-4|TRBD2|once
ASSFGSGSADTQY
>TRBJ2-1|TRBV7-3|-|few
ASSLGSQGLGNEQF
>TRBJ2-5|TRBV10-3|TRBD2|-
AISDPAGGAETQY
>TRBJ1-1|TRBV7-2|TRBD1|-
ASSFPGGRAEAF
>TRBJ1-2|TRBV5-1|-|-
ASSFYRAANYGYT
>TRBJ2-3|TRBV5-6|-|many
ASSYLAEPTDTQY
>TRBJ1-1|TRBV28|-|-
ASIAGPNTEAF
>TRBJ2-6|TRBV19|-|-
ASRTSGAGANVLT
>TRBJ2-3|TRBV2|TRBD2|-
ASSESGGADTQY
>TRBJ1-5|TRBV25-1|-|-
ASGSQPQH
>TRBJ2-5|TRBV30|-|-
AWSGTGQETQY
>TRBJ2-3|TRBV7-6|TRBD2|-
ASSTQRAGASDTQY
>TRBJ2-2|TRBV7-2|-|-
ASSLGGTGELF
>TRBJ2-1|TRBV7-2|-|-
ASSLGWKDYEQF
>TRBJ2-1|TRBV7-3|-|-
ASSSGLGNEQF
>TRBJ2-1|TRBV7-6|TRBD2|few
ASSLAAGGSYNEQF
>TRBJ2-6|TRBV18|TRBD1|few
ASSPGTVGSGANVLT
>TRBJ2-3|TRBV18|-|-
ASSPSGTTDTQY
>TRBJ2-2|TRBV5-1|TRBD2|-
ASSLREVGTGELF
>TRBJ1-5|TRBV12-2|-|few
ASRLGLETGSNQPQH
>TRBJ1-4|TRBV21-1|-|few
ASSGRDRGSEKLF
>TRBJ2-1|TRBV5-4|-|-
ASSSRDRDEQF
>TRBJ2-3|TRBV6-1|-|-
ASSERLARSDTQY
>TRBJ2-3|TRBV18|TRBD2|-
ASSPVSGGPSDTQY
>TRBJ2-7|TRBV7-2|-|-
ASSPRVGYEQY
>TRBJ2-2|TRBV7-9|TRBD1|many
ASSPRTGGLTGELF
>TRBJ2-1|TRBV7-6|-|-
ASSWADEQF
>TRBJ1-1|TRBV19|-|-
ASSIALRGYTEAF
>TRBJ2-7|TRBV2|TRBD2|-
ASTNPWLAGGRGSYEQY
>TRBJ2-7|TRBV19|TRBD2|-
ASSIAGTSGSGAVFEQY
>TRBJ2-7|TRBV4-3|-|-
ASSQVTGPYEQY